What follows are 13 T cell receptor beta chains derived from one specimen sequenced in a study of blood T cell repertoires in COVID-19. Produced via immunoSEQ multiplex PCR; TCRdb's table is partial and in-frame only. The sample has about 230,000 clones; less than 90% are singletons. The source material was peripheral blood. The receptors come from a woman in her 70s with active or convalescent COVID-19.

This clone showed up just once. V gene TRBV6-6 combines with J gene TRBJ1-1; D remains ambiguous. The CDR3 extends over 15 amino acids. Per germline, CDR1 MNHNY and CDR2 SVGAGI (reference sequence). The V gene lost 6 bases and the J gene lost 4 bases, with 18 bases spanning the gap. CDR3 DNA sequence: TGTGCCAGCAGACCCAGTGAGGGCTCAGTCACTGAAGCTTTCTTT. Encoded protein: CASRPSEGSVTEAFF.

The rearrangement links TRBV11-2 to TRBJ1-5; D perhaps matches TRBD1 (6 bases). The CDR3 length is 17 residues. Per the germline V gene, CDR1 is SGHAT and CDR2 is FQNNGV. The ends were cut back, 1 base at V and 1 base at J, with 14 bases in the middle. DNA of the CDR3: TGTGCCAGCAGCTTAGGGATAGTGGGGGCGAGCAATCAGCCCCAGCATTTT. Translating gives CASSLGIVGASNQPQHF.

The CDR3 DNA reads TGCGCCAGCTCCGGGAGGGGGGGCCACGAGCAGTACTTC. Amino acid sequence: CASSGRGGHEQYF. This sequence joins TRBV4-3 and TRBJ2-7, with 8 bases aligning to TRBD2. Germline V gene lookup returns CDR1 LGHNA and CDR2 YSLEER. V shed 8 bases, J shed 5 bases, and the junction held 8 bases outside the gene matches. The CDR3 is 13 amino acids.

This clone was detected a few times. This chain links TRBV28 with TRBJ2-7; D possibly corresponds to TRBD1 (6 bases). This CDR3 spans 16 amino acids. Trimming left V 7 bases short and J 2 bases short, with 21 bases between. The germline V gene has CDR1 MDHEN and CDR2 SYDVKM. CDR3 loop: CASKVPSGRGPYEQYF. The CDR3 nucleotides read TGTGCCAGCAAAGTCCCCTCTGGCAGGGGCCCCTACGAGCAGTACTTC.

The sample holds one count of this clone. CDR3: CASSVEGGAGVTDTQYF. CDR3 DNA sequence: TGTGCCAGCAGCGTCGAAGGGGGGGCCGGGGTCACAGATACGCAGTATTTT. The rearrangement uses TRBV7-9 and TRBJ2-3; D possibly corresponds to TRBD2 (7 bases). In germline, CDR1 is SEHNR, CDR2 FQNEAQ (reference sequence). V was cut by 5 bases and J by 2 bases, with 20 bases left in between. The CDR3 extends over 17 amino acids.

The rearrangement joins TRBV6-6 to TRBJ1-2; the D gene is possibly TRBD1 (5 bases). The ends were cut back, 4 bases at V and 6 bases at J, with 12 bases in the middle. Per germline, CDR1 MNHNY and CDR2 SVGAGI (reference sequence). CDR3 length: 13 residues. CDR3 sequence reads: CASSSITGDGYTF. CDR3 DNA: TGTGCCAGCAGTTCTATAACGGGGGATGGCTACACCTTC.

This sequence joins TRBV5-1 and TRBJ2-5, with 13 bases matching TRBD2. The CDR3 has 18 amino acids. V was pared by 3 bases and J by 0 bases, with 8 bases of the junction left unmatched. Per germline, CDR1 SGHRS and CDR2 YFSETQ. CDR3 in DNA: TGCGCCAGCAGCTCCCGACTAGCGGGGGGCAAGTACCAAGAGACCCAGTACTTC. Amino acids: CASSSRLAGGKYQETQYF.

The chain combines TRBV11-2 with TRBJ2-2; TRBD2 matches at 10 bases. CDR1 and CDR2 from the germline V gene are SGHAT and FQNNGV. The CDR3 is made up of 15 amino acids. The junction had 6 bases not matched to a gene; V was cut back by 5 bases and J by 6 bases. The CDR3 bases are TGTGCCAGCAGCCCCGGGACTAGCGTATCCGGGGAGCTGTTTTTT. Amino acid sequence: CASSPGTSVSGELFF. The entire variable domain, with the rest obtained from reference TRBV11-2 and TRBJ2-2, is as follows: EAGVAQSPRYKIIEKRQSVAFWCNPISGHATLYWYQQILGQGPKLLIQFQNNGVVDDSQLPKDRFSAERLKGVDSTLKIQPAKLEDSAVYLCASSPGTSVSGELFFGEGSRLTVL.

The V and J genes are TRBV11-2 and TRBJ2-7; 9 nucleotides align to TRBD2. This CDR3 is 14 amino acids long. V shed 3 bases and J 2 bases; nucleotides not matched to a gene: 2. The germline V gene encodes CDR1 SGHAT and CDR2 FQNNGV. The CDR3 sequence is CASSFLAGAYEQYF. CDR3 DNA: TGTGCCAGCAGCTTTTTAGCGGGAGCCTACGAGCAGTACTTC.

This clone was picked up a small number of times. The chain has TRBV10-1 and TRBJ2-1, with 8 bases matching TRBD2. Germline lookup yields CDR1 WNHNN and CDR2 SYGVQD (reference sequence). V lost 2 bases to trimming and J lost 3 bases; unmatched junction nucleotides: 6. The CDR3 contains 16 residues. CDR3 amino acids: CASSERSGSVYNEQFF. CDR3 nucleotide sequence: TGCGCCAGCAGTGAGCGGAGCGGGAGTGTCTACAATGAGCAGTTCTTC.

The chain recombines TRBV20-1 with TRBJ2-3, with 12 bases lining up with TRBD1. The V gene's germline CDR1 is DFQATT and CDR2 SNEGSKA (reference sequence). The CDR3 covers 15 residues. Unmatched junction bases numbered 5, after V lost 3 bases and J lost 4 bases. CDR3 amino acids: CSASPGQGAADTQYF. CDR3 nucleotides: TGCAGTGCTAGTCCGGGACAGGGGGCCGCAGATACGCAGTATTTT.

The V call is TRBV29-1, the J call TRBJ2-7; 7 bases map to TRBD2. Germline V lookup: CDR1 SQVTM, CDR2 ANQGSEA. The CDR3 is 13 residues long. The ends lost 3 bases at V and 4 bases at J; junction bases unmatched: 6. The CDR3 bases are TGCAGCGTTGACGCTAGCGGAAGGTACGAGCAGTACTTC. Translated, it gives CSVDASGRYEQYF.

The chain has TRBV28 and TRBJ2-1; D not certain. The CDR3 loop spans 12 amino acids. The germline V and J ends were trimmed by 2 bases and 9 bases, with 8 bases remaining between them. The germline V gene encodes CDR1 MDHEN and CDR2 SYDVKM. The CDR3 DNA is TGTGCCAGCAGTTTAGTCCGGAGTGAGCAGTTCTTC. It yields the protein CASSLVRSEQFF.